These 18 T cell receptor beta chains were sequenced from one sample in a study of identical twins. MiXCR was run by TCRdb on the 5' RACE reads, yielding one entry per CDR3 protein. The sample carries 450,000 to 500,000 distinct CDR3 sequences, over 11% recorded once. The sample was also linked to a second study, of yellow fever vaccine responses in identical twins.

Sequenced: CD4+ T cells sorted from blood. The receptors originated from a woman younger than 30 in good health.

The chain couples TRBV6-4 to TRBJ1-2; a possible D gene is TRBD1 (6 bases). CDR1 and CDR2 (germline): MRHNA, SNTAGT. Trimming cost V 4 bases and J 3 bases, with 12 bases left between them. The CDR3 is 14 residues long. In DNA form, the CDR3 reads TGTGCCAGCAGTGCGGGACACCGCGACTATGGCTACACCTTC. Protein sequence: CASSAGHRDYGYTF.

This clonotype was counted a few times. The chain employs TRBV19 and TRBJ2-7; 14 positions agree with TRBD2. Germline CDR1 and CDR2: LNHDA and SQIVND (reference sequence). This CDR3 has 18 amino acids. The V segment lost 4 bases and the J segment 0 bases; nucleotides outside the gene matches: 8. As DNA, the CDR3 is TGTGCCAGTAGTACCGGACTAGCGGGAGGCCCTAGCTCCTACGAGCAGTACTTC. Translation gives CASSTGLAGGPSSYEQYF.

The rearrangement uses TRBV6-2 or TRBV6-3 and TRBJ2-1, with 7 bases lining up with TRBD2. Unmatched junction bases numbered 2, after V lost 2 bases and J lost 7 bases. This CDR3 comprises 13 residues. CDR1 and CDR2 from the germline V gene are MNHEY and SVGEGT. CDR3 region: CASSYRRENEQFF. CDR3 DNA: TGTGCCAGCAGTTACCGGCGGGAGAATGAGCAGTTCTTC.

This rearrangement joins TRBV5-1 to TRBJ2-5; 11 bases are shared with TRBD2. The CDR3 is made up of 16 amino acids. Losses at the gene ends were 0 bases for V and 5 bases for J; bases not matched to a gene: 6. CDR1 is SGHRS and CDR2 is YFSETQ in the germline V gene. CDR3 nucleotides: TGCGCCAGCAGCTTGGATCTAGCGGGGGGAGGGGAGACCCAGTACTTC. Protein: CASSLDLAGGGETQYF.

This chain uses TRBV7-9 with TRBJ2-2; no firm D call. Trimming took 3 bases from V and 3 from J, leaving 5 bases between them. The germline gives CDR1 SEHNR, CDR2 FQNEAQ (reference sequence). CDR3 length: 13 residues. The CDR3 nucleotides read TGTGCCAGCAGCTTTCTAGACACCGGGGAGCTGTTTTTT. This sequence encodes CASSFLDTGELFF.

The CDR3 nucleotides are TGTGCCAGCTCACCACCGGCGGGGAGGGACACCGGGGAGCTGTTTTTT. The encoded protein is CASSPPAGRDTGELFF. V and J are TRBV18 and TRBJ2-2; the match to TRBD2 covers 7 bases. V dropped 0 bases and J dropped 3; count of bases not matched to a gene: 4. The CDR3 sequence is 16 residues long. Germline lookup yields CDR1 KGHSH and CDR2 LQKENI.

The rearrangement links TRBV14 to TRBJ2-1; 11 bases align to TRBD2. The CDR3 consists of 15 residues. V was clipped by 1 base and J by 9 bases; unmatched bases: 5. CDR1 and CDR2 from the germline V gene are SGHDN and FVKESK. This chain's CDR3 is CASSQASSGRSEQFF. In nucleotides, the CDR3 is TGTGCCAGCAGCCAAGCTTCTAGCGGGAGGTCTGAGCAGTTCTTC.

The CDR3 is CSAEIWGGRDNEQFF. The CDR3 DNA reads as TGCAGTGCAGAAATTTGGGGGGGGCGAGACAATGAGCAGTTCTTC. The chain recombines TRBV20-1 with TRBJ2-1; a possible D gene is TRBD2 (7 bases). Germline V gene sequence: CDR1 DFQATT, CDR2 SNEGSKA (reference sequence). Trimming took 6 bases from V and 5 from J, leaving 20 bases between them. The CDR3 is made up of 15 amino acids.

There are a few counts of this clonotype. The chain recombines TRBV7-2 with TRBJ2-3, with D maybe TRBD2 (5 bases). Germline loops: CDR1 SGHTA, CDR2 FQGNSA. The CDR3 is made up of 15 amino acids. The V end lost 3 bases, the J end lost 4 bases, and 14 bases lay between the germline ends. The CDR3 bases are TGTGCCAGCAGCTTGGGGTCCGGGGTAGCAGATACGCAGTATTTT. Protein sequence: CASSLGSGVADTQYF. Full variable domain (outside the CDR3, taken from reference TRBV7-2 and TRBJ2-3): GAGVSQSPSNKVTEKGKDVELRCDPISGHTALYWYRQSLGQGLEFLIYFQGNSAPDKSGLPSDRFSAERTGGSVSTLTIQRTQQEDSAVYLCASSLGSGVADTQYFGPGTRLTVL.

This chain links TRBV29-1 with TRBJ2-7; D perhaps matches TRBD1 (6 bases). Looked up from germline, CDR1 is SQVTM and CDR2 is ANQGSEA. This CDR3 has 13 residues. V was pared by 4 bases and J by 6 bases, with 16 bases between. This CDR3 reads CSVGTGLGSEQYF. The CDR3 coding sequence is TGCAGCGTTGGCACAGGGCTAGGCTCCGAGCAGTACTTC.

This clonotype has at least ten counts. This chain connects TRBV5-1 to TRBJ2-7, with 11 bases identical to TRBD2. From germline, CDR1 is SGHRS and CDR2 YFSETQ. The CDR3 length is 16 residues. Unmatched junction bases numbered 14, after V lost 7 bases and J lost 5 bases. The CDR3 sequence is CASRRLAGTSGDEQYF. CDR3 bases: TGCGCCAGCCGGAGACTTGCCGGGACTAGCGGAGACGAGCAGTACTTC.

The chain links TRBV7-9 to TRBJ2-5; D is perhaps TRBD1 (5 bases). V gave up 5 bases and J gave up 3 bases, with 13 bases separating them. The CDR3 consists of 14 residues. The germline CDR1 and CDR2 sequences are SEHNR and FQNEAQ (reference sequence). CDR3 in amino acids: CASSPRQSKETQYF. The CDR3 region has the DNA TGTGCCAGCAGCCCCAGACAGTCGAAAGAGACCCAGTACTTC.

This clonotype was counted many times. The CDR3 nucleotides are TGTGCCAGCAGCTTAGCCACCGGGACTAGCGGTATCCAAGAGACCCAGTACTTC. It codes for CASSLATGTSGIQETQYF. The chain recombines TRBV11-1 with TRBJ2-5; 11 bases align to TRBD2. The V segment lost 0 bases and the J segment 1 base; nucleotides outside the gene matches: 7. CDR1 is SGHAT, CDR2 FQDESV, per germline (reference sequence). The CDR3 runs 18 residues.

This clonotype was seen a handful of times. This CDR3 reads CAGTGVEQYF. The DNA of the CDR3 is TGTGCCGGAACAGGGGTCGAGCAGTACTTC. The J gene is TRBJ2-7, the V gene TRBV30, with 7 positions matching TRBD1. This CDR3 comprises 10 residues. Trimming cost V 8 bases and J 6 bases; bases outside gene matches: 4. Germline V gives CDR1 GTSNPN, CDR2 SVGIG (reference sequence).

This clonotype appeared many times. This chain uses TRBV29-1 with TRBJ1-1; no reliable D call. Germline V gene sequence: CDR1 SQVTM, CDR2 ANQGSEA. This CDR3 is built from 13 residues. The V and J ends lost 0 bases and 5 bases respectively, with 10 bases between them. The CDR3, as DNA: TGCAGCGTTGAAGAGGACTTAGGGACTGAAGCTTTCTTT. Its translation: CSVEEDLGTEAFF.

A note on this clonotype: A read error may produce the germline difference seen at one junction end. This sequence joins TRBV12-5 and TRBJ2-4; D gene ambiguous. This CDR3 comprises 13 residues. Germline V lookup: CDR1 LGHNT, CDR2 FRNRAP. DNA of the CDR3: TGTGCTAGTGGTTTGAGGGTGGACGGCAGAAAGGACTTC. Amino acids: CASGLRVDGRKDF.

CDR3 DNA: TGTGCCAGCGCGCCGCTAGGACAGGGGGAGACCCAGTACTTC. It encodes CASAPLGQGETQYF. The rearrangement links TRBV6-2 or TRBV6-3 to TRBJ2-5; 9 bases align to TRBD1. The V gene's germline CDR1 is MNHEY and CDR2 SVGEGT. CDR3 length equals 14 residues. The ends lost 8 bases at V and 5 bases at J; junction bases unmatched: 9.

Written as DNA, the CDR3 is TGTGCCAGCAGTTTAGCGGAGTTATTTAGTACATCGGATCCCTACGAGCAGTACTTC. It yields the protein CASSLAELFSTSDPYEQYF. V and J are TRBV12-3 or TRBV12-4 and TRBJ2-7, with D unresolved. This CDR3 comprises 19 residues. V shed 0 bases and J shed 2 bases, with 23 bases lying between them.